This T cell receptor (beta chain) was sequenced in a study of T cells in Graves' hyperthyroidism and ophthalmopathy. With 1 base removed from V and 5 bases from J, the gap between germline ends came to 11 bases. CDR1 and CDR2 (germline): SGHDN, FVKESK. The CDR3 extends over 15 amino acids. There were TCR beta CDR3 regions amplified from RNA transcripts. During a first-round RT-PCR of the TCR CDR3, the HTBI primer set was used. Using its own MiXCR run on the multiplex PCR reads, TCRdb lists one record per CDR3 protein. The sample contains 300,000 to 450,000 distinct CDR3 sequences, about 15% of which appear only once.

The sequenced sample consisted of blood. The receptor comes from a woman aged 25 to 39 with Graves' hyperthyroidism. V gene TRBV14 combines with J gene TRBJ2-2, with D perhaps TRBD1 (5 bases). The chain's CDR3 is CASSQGPRETGELFF. The DNA of the CDR3 is TGTGCCAGCAGCCAAGGACCCAGGGAAACCGGGGAGCTGTTTTTT.